This T cell receptor beta chain was found in a study of post-analysis software for immune sequencing data. There are 13 residues in the CDR3. Germline V lookup: CDR1 SQVTM, CDR2 ANQGSEA. This clonotype was seen more than once but under ten times. Its antigen is as yet unknown. Study-wide results and limits: Controls showed lower frequencies than patients for a handful of TRBV segments, and TRBV5-6, TRBV5-1 and TRBV20-1 were among these.

Tagging with unique molecular identifiers was a feature of the TCR beta cDNA libraries. T cells numbering roughly 1 to 10 million yielded a few hundred thousand cDNA molecules. MiXCR was run by TCRdb on the PCR reads, yielding one entry per CDR3 protein. Of more than 450,000 distinct CDR3 sequences in the sample, approximately 31% were seen once. The origin of this receptor is a girl aged 2-17 years with multiple sclerosis. Sequencing was carried out using blood. The genes are TRBV29-1 and TRBJ2-5; D is unclear. The J call may be incorrect, as the DNA end agrees better with TRBJ2-7. The CDR3 sequence is CSVRKDFFFEQYF. In nucleotides, the CDR3 is TGCAGCGTTCGTAAAGACTTTTTTTTCGAGCAGTACTTC.